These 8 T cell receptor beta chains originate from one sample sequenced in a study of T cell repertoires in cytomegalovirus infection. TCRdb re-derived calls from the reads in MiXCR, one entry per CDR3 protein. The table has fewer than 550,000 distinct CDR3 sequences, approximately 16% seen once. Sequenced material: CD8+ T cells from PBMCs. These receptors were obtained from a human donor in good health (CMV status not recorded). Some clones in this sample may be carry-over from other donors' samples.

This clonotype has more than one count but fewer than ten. CDR3 coding DNA: TGTGCCAGCAGCGTAGCTGCGGGTTTCGGCAAAAACATTCAGTACTTC. Encoded protein: CASSVAAGFGKNIQYF. V gene TRBV9 combines with J gene TRBJ2-4; a weak D match, TRBD2 (5 bases). This CDR3 is 16 amino acids long. Germline CDR1 SGDLS, CDR2 YYNGEE. V shed 0 bases and J shed 3 bases, with 13 bases lying between them.

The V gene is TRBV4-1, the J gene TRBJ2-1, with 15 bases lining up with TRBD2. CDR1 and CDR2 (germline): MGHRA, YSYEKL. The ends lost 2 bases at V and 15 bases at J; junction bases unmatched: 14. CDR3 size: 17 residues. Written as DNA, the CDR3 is TGCGCCAGCAGCCAATCCCCCCAGCTGGGGACTAGCGGGAGGACGTTCTTC. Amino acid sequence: CASSQSPQLGTSGRTFF.

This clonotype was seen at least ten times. This CDR3 reads CASSYGGRNSYEQYF. CDR3 bases: TGTGCCAGCAGTTATGGAGGGCGGAACTCCTACGAGCAGTACTTC. This rearrangement joins TRBV6-5 to TRBJ2-7; tentative D call: TRBD2 (6 bases). Trimming removed 3 bases at V and 0 bases at J, with 12 bases between. The CDR3 spans 15 residues. Germline V gives CDR1 MNHEY, CDR2 SVGAGI.

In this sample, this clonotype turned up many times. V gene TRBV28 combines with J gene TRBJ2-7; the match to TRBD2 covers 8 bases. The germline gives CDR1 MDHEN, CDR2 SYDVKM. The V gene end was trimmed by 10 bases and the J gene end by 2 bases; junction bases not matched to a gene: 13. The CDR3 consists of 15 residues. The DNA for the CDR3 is TGTGCCACCGGGAGGGAGAGCGGGATCCCCTACGAGCAGTACTTC. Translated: CATGRESGIPYEQYF.

The CDR3 here is CAISETGESSHGYTF. The DNA of the CDR3 is TGTGCCATCAGTGAAACAGGGGAAAGTAGTCATGGCTACACCTTC. The gene calls are TRBV10-3 and TRBJ1-2, with 7 bases matching TRBD1. V shed 3 bases and J 6 bases; nucleotides not matched to a gene: 10. Germline loops: CDR1 ENHRY, CDR2 SYGVKD. This CDR3 is 15 amino acids long.

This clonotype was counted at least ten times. DNA of the CDR3: TGTGCCAGCAGCTTAACGGGGGGCGCGGAGACCCAGTACTTC. It is translated as CASSLTGGAETQYF. The V and J genes are TRBV7-3 and TRBJ2-5; D assignment may be TRBD1 or TRBD2 (6 bases each). The CDR3 contains 14 residues. Germline values: CDR1 SGHTA, CDR2 FQGTGA. V shed 0 bases and J shed 5 bases, with 10 bases lying between them.

As DNA, the CDR3 is TGTGCCAGCAGTTACAGGCTCTCCTACGAGCAGTACTTC. This gives the protein CASSYRLSYEQYF. This rearrangement joins TRBV12-3 or TRBV12-4 to TRBJ2-7, with D possibly TRBD1 on 5 matching bases. CDR3 length equals 13 residues. V lost 4 bases to trimming and J lost 0 bases, with 7 bases between them.

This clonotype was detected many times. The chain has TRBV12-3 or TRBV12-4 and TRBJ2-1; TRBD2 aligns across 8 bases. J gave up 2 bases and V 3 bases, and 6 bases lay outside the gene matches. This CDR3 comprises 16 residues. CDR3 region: CASSFGGGSPYNEQFF. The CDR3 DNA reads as TGTGCCAGCAGTTTCGGGGGGGGGAGCCCCTACAATGAGCAGTTCTTC.